Following are 31 T cell receptor beta chains from one sample sequenced in a study of blood T cell repertoires in COVID-19. Libraries were prepared by immunoSEQ multiplex PCR; TCRdb keeps only in-frame clonotypes and omits some of them. The sample has about 160,000 clones; about 87% are singletons. The specimen was peripheral blood. The receptors derive from a man aged 80 or over with acute or convalescent COVID-19.

The rearrangement joins TRBV20-1 to TRBJ1-5; D is perhaps TRBD1 (5 bases). Germline V lookup: CDR1 DFQATT, CDR2 SNEGSKA (reference sequence). Deletions cut 3 bases from V and 0 bases from J, with 12 bases between. The CDR3 spans 15 residues. The CDR3: CSASWGGDSNQPQHF. In nucleotides, the CDR3 is TGCAGTGCTAGTTGGGGGGGAGATAGCAATCAGCCCCAGCATTTT.

The chain recombines TRBV27 with TRBJ2-2; a weak D match, TRBD2 (5 bases). Germline V CDR1 and CDR2: MNHEY, SMNVEV (reference sequence). V was shortened by 5 bases and J by 7 bases, with 11 bases between the two germline ends. This CDR3 comprises 13 residues. Written as DNA, the CDR3 is TGTGCCAGCAGTACTACGGGGAGCGGGGAGCTGTTTTTT. Protein sequence: CASSTTGSGELFF.

The chain uses TRBV15 and TRBJ2-7; 8 bases are shared with TRBD2. CDR1 and CDR2 from the germline V gene are LNHNV and YYDKDF (reference sequence). This CDR3 is built from 15 residues. Trimming at V came to 1 base and at J to 2 bases, leaving 4 bases not matched to a gene. The CDR3 DNA follows: TGTGCCACCAGCAGAGGAGCGGGAGAGGCCTACGAGCAGTACTTC. Residues: CATSRGAGEAYEQYF.

J is TRBJ1-2 and V is TRBV4-2; TRBD1 matches 8 bases. This CDR3 has 13 residues. J was trimmed by 5 bases and V by 3 bases; bases with no gene match: 2. In germline, CDR1 is LGHNA, CDR2 YNFKEQ. The CDR3 protein is CASSQGQEYGYTF. CDR3 sequence (DNA): TGTGCCAGCAGCCAGGGACAGGAGTATGGCTACACCTTC.

The chain joins TRBV6-5 to TRBJ2-7; D is possibly TRBD1 (6 bases). Germline CDR1 and CDR2: MNHEY and SVGAGI. Deletions cut 5 bases from V and 2 bases from J, with 13 bases between. This CDR3 contains 14 residues. The CDR3 spells CASSLQGGPYEQYF. CDR3 DNA sequence: TGTGCCAGCAGTCTACAGGGTGGGCCCTACGAGCAGTACTTC.

This chain connects TRBV19 to TRBJ1-2; the D gene is possibly TRBD1 (5 bases). With 1 base removed from V and 1 base from J, the gap between germline ends came to 13 bases. The length of the CDR3 is 16 residues. Germline CDR1 reads LNHDA; CDR2 reads SQIVND (reference sequence). CDR3 amino acids: CASSIASGIDNYGYTF. CDR3 DNA: TGTGCCAGTAGTATAGCATCAGGGATCGATAACTATGGCTACACCTTC.

The gene calls are TRBV27 and TRBJ1-6; the match to TRBD1 covers 7 bases. CDR1 is MNHEY, CDR2 SMNVEV, per germline (reference sequence). The CDR3 is 15 amino acids. Losses at the gene ends were 7 bases for V and 4 bases for J; bases not matched to a gene: 7. The CDR3 DNA sequence: TGTGCCAGCAAGGGGCGGGGACAGTATAATTCACCCCTCCACTTT. It encodes CASKGRGQYNSPLHF.

This clone was recorded once. V and J are TRBV24-1 and TRBJ2-1; D might be TRBD1 (6 bases). From germline, CDR1 is KGHDR and CDR2 SFDVKD. V lost 5 bases, J lost 1 base, and 14 bases lay in between. This CDR3 contains 16 residues. CDR3 protein: CATSARDKRSYNEQFF. In DNA, the CDR3 is TGTGCCACCAGTGCTCGGGACAAAAGGTCCTACAATGAGCAGTTCTTC.

This chain links TRBV7-9 with TRBJ1-6; tentatively, D is TRBD1 (6 bases). V lost 5 bases and J 6 bases, leaving 14 bases between the germline ends. Germline V lookup: CDR1 SEHNR, CDR2 FQNEAQ (reference sequence). CDR3 length: 15 amino acids. The CDR3: CASSPWTAANSPLHF. The CDR3 nucleotides read TGTGCCAGCAGCCCATGGACAGCAGCTAATTCACCCCTCCACTTT.

This clone was seen a handful of times. J is TRBJ2-3 and V is TRBV19, with 7 bases lining up with TRBD2. The V gene end was trimmed by 3 bases and the J gene end by 3 bases; junction bases not matched to a gene: 9. The CDR3 sequence is 16 residues long. CDR1 and CDR2 from the germline V gene are LNHDA and SQIVND (reference sequence). For the CDR3, the DNA is TGTGCCAGTAGTATCGGTCGGGGGGATTGGACAGATACGCAGTATTTT. Translated, it gives CASSIGRGDWTDTQYF.

This clone was seen a few times. The chain joins TRBV7-3 to TRBJ2-7, with D tentatively TRBD2 (6 bases). The CDR3 contains 11 residues. The germline V gene encodes CDR1 SGHTA and CDR2 FQGTGA. Trimming stripped 5 bases from V and 7 bases from J, with 9 bases between. CDR3 nucleotide sequence: TGTGCCAGCAGCGAAGGAGGGGAGCAGTACTTC. Translating it yields CASSEGGEQYF.

V gene TRBV3-1 (or the pseudogene TRBV3-2) combines with J gene TRBJ2-1, with a weak D call TRBD2 (6 bases). The CDR3 has 18 residues. Germline loops: CDR1 LGHDT, CDR2 YNNKEL (reference sequence). V gave up 0 bases and J gave up 1 base, with 16 bases separating them. CDR3 residues: CASSQDYGDFSSYNEQFF. As DNA, the CDR3 is TGTGCCAGCAGCCAAGATTACGGGGACTTTTCATCCTACAATGAGCAGTTCTTC.

The chain carries TRBV4-1 and TRBJ2-7; TRBD1 matches 12 bases. Germline CDR1 and CDR2: MGHRA and YSYEKL. The length of the CDR3 is 14 residues. The trim removed 3 bases at V and 7 bases at J, leaving 4 bases unmatched. CDR3 protein: CASSQGQGANEQYF. The CDR3 region has the DNA TGCGCCAGCAGCCAGGGACAGGGGGCCAATGAGCAGTACTTC.

The J gene is TRBJ2-1, the V gene TRBV5-1; 9 bases match TRBD2. With 2 bases clipped from V and 4 bases from J, the junction kept 13 bases outside the gene matches. The germline CDR1 and CDR2 sequences are SGHRS and YFSETQ. The CDR3 has 18 amino acids. CDR3 amino acids: CASSFDLLAGAGYNEQFF. The CDR3, as DNA: TGCGCCAGCAGCTTCGACTTATTAGCGGGAGCGGGGTACAATGAGCAGTTCTTC.

The chain employs TRBV9 and TRBJ2-2; TRBD2 is a possible D gene (5 bases). V dropped 0 bases and J dropped 1 base, with 10 bases sitting between them. The V gene's germline CDR1 is SGDLS and CDR2 YYNGEE. This CDR3 has 16 amino acids. The CDR3 region is CASSVGGLLNTGELFF. The DNA for the CDR3 is TGTGCCAGCAGCGTAGGAGGACTCCTGAACACCGGGGAGCTGTTTTTT.

In the case of this clone: Other DNA sequences from this sample encode an identical CDR3 as well. The chain is built from TRBV5-1 and TRBJ2-1; a possible D gene is TRBD1 (5 bases). Germline V gene sequence: CDR1 SGHRS, CDR2 YFSETQ. Trimming shortened V by 1 base and J by 3 bases, and 5 bases separated the two germline ends. The CDR3 loop spans 13 amino acids. The CDR3 bases are TGCGCCAGCAGCTTGACAGGCTACAATGAGCAGTTCTTC. It translates to CASSLTGYNEQFF.

This clone came up many times. The chain is built from TRBV24-1 and TRBJ2-3; 11 positions match TRBD2. Per germline, CDR1 KGHDR and CDR2 SFDVKD. J gave up 5 bases and V 7 bases, and 1 base lay outside the gene matches. This CDR3 is 13 amino acids long. CDR3 protein: CATRGTSGDTQYF. The CDR3 DNA is TGTGCCACCAGAGGGACTAGCGGAGATACGCAGTATTTT.

J is TRBJ2-1 and V is TRBV7-6; 7 nucleotides line up with TRBD2. This CDR3 region has 16 residues. CDR1 is SGHVS and CDR2 is FNYEAQ in the germline V gene. V lost 2 bases and J lost 2; bases outside the gene matches: 6. Here the CDR3 reads CASSLLGGGTYNEQFF. CDR3 nucleotide sequence: TGTGCCAGCAGCTTACTTGGGGGAGGGACCTACAATGAGCAGTTCTTC.

V and J are TRBV5-1 and TRBJ2-5, with 9 bases identical to TRBD2. The V gene's germline CDR1 is SGHRS and CDR2 YFSETQ. There are 14 residues in the CDR3. The V segment lost 4 bases and the J segment 5 bases; nucleotides outside the gene matches: 6. The CDR3 nucleotides are TGCGCCAGCAGCGTGGGACTAGCCCCGGAGACCCAGTACTTC. Translation: CASSVGLAPETQYF. The complete variable domain, with remaining parts taken from reference TRBV5-1 and TRBJ2-5, reads KAGVTQTPRYLIKTRGQQVTLSCSPISGHRSVSWYQQTPGQGLQFLFEYFSETQRNKGNFPGRFSGRQFSNSRSEMNVSTLELGDSALYLCASSVGLAPETQYFGPGTRLLVL.

This clone came up a few times. The rearrangement links TRBV19 to TRBJ2-1; 7 positions agree with TRBD2. Germline-derived CDR1 and CDR2 are LNHDA and SQIVND (reference sequence). Unmatched junction bases numbered 15, after V lost 7 bases and J lost 12 bases. The CDR3 totals 14 residues. CDR3: CASTPPTSPWVQFF. The CDR3 DNA follows: TGTGCCAGTACTCCACCGACTAGCCCCTGGGTGCAGTTCTTC.

V is TRBV9 and J is TRBJ2-2, with a possible D match to TRBD2 (5 bases). With 2 bases removed from V and 4 bases from J, the gap between germline ends came to 12 bases. The CDR3 sequence is 15 residues long. Germline V CDR1 and CDR2: SGDLS, YYNGEE. The CDR3: CASSVGGSGTGELFF. The CDR3 DNA follows: TGTGCCAGCAGCGTGGGTGGGAGCGGCACCGGGGAGCTGTTTTTT.

V and J are TRBV10-3 and TRBJ1-2; 9 bases are shared with TRBD1. Trimming cost V 6 bases and J 6 bases; bases outside gene matches: 14. This CDR3 is built from 16 residues. CDR1 and CDR2 (germline): ENHRY, SYGVKD. The CDR3, as DNA: TGTGCCATCAGACAATCCGGGACAGGGACCGGGGATGGCTACACCTTC. Protein: CAIRQSGTGTGDGYTF.

This chain joins TRBV7-9 and TRBJ2-3; TRBD1 matches at 7 bases. CDR3 length equals 15 residues. J was trimmed by 4 bases and V by 4 bases; bases with no gene match: 8. Germline V gives CDR1 SEHNR, CDR2 FQNEAQ (reference sequence). The CDR3 region is CASSSTGTESDTQYF. The CDR3, as DNA: TGTGCCAGCAGCTCAACCGGGACAGAATCAGATACGCAGTATTTT.

The chain uses TRBV24-1 and TRBJ1-5; 8 bases are shared with TRBD1. In germline, CDR1 is KGHDR, CDR2 SFDVKD. CDR3 length: 15 residues. Losses at the gene ends were 4 bases for V and 4 bases for J; bases not matched to a gene: 5. As DNA, the CDR3 is TGTGCCACCAGTGAGACAGGGGCAACTAATCAGCCCCAGCATTTT. This gives the protein CATSETGATNQPQHF.

In DNA, the CDR3 is TGTGCCAGCAGTAAAGAGACAGGGATGGAGATAGCCAAAAACATTCAGTACTTC. Amino acid sequence: CASSKETGMEIAKNIQYF. The chain links TRBV6-2 or TRBV6-3 to TRBJ2-4; 7 bases match TRBD1. The junction had 13 bases not matched to a gene; V was cut back by 5 bases and J by 0 bases. The CDR3 runs to 18 residues. The germline CDR1 and CDR2 sequences are MNHEY and SVGEGT.

As regards this clone: Germline is not matched at one junction end, which may reflect a read error. The chain employs TRBV27 and TRBJ2-1; unclear D gene. The CDR3 contains 14 residues. Germline loops: CDR1 MNHEY, CDR2 SMNVEV (reference sequence). The CDR3 DNA reads as TGTGCCAGCAGTTTTTATCGGAGAAACAATGGGCAGTTCTTC. Amino acid sequence: CASSFYRRNNGQFF.

The chain recombines TRBV5-6 with TRBJ1-5; perhaps TRBD1 as D (5 bases). The germline CDR1 and CDR2 sequences are SGHDT and YYEEEE. This CDR3 contains 13 residues. The ends were cut back, 4 bases at V and 6 bases at J, with 11 bases in the middle. The CDR3 loop reads CASSEGLSQPQHF. CDR3 DNA sequence: TGTGCCAGCAGCGAGGGACTGTCTCAGCCCCAGCATTTT.

V gene TRBV18 combines with J gene TRBJ2-3, with unresolved D. CDR1 and CDR2 (germline): KGHSH, LQKENI. The CDR3 has 14 amino acids. The V gene lost 0 bases and the J gene lost 5 bases, with 9 bases spanning the gap. CDR3 sequence (DNA): TGTGCCAGCTCACCACCTTCAGGTGGAGATACGCAGTATTTT. This gives the protein CASSPPSGGDTQYF.

The J gene is TRBJ1-2, the V gene TRBV6-5; no clear D. Trimming pared 6 bases from V and 8 bases from J, leaving 16 bases between. The germline CDR1 and CDR2 sequences are MNHEY and SVGAGI. This CDR3 comprises 13 residues. This CDR3 reads CASRPLGQRGYTF. CDR3 bases: TGTGCCAGCAGGCCCCTAGGCCAGCGCGGCTACACCTTC.

Here the CDR3 DNA reads TGTGCCAGCAGTGAAAACGGAGGGCAAGGGTATGGCTACACCTTC. This codes for CASSENGGQGYGYTF. The genes are TRBV2 and TRBJ1-2; D unclear. The germline V gene has CDR1 SNHLY and CDR2 FYNNEI. Trimming removed 2 bases at V and 5 bases at J, with 15 bases between. The length of the CDR3 is 15 residues.

The V gene is TRBV24-1, the J gene TRBJ2-2; D might be TRBD1 (6 bases). V was cut by 6 bases and J by 7 bases, with 23 bases left in between. Germline values: CDR1 KGHDR, CDR2 SFDVKD. The CDR3 spans 17 residues. CDR3 in amino acids: CATSSSLGAGSSGELFF. The CDR3 coding sequence is TGTGCCACCAGTTCGTCCTTGGGGGCCGGGTCGAGCGGGGAGCTGTTTTTT.